This is a list of T cell receptor beta chains from one sample in a study of Graves' ophthalmopathy and Graves' hyperthyroidism. TCRdb used MiXCR to reprocess the multiplex PCR reads, holding one entry per CDR3 protein. Of hundreds of thousands of distinct CDR3 sequences listed, roughly 20% are singletons. Sequences were obtained from peripheral blood. All receptors come from a woman between 18 and 29 years old with stable Graves' hyperthyroidism. Each CDR3 is given with its conserved first and last residue. D genes are given only for firm matches. Part of the rows lack a size; the others show once, few, many or a class for expanded clones.

many	TRBJ1-2	TRBV24-1	TRBD1	TGTGCCACCAGCCCTGGCCCAGGGGGAGGCTATGGCTACACCTTC	CATSPGPGGGYGYTF
many	TRBJ2-7	TRBV11-1	TRBD2	TGTGCCAGCAGCTTTTCTAGCGGGTCTGCCTACGAGCAGTACTTC	CASSFSSGSAYEQYF
many	TRBJ2-7	TRBV6-2/TRBV6-3	-	TGTGCCAGCAGTTTGATTGGACAGAGTTCATCTGGGCAGTACTTC	CASSLIGQSSSGQYF
few	TRBJ2-7	TRBV11-1	TRBD2	TGTGCCAGCAGCGTAACTCCGGGACTAGCGGGAATTTTCTACGAGCAGTACTTC	CASSVTPGLAGIFYEQYF
many	TRBJ2-7	TRBV20-1	TRBD1	TGCAGTGCAGACAGGGGGCTCGACGAGCAGTACTTC	CSADRGLDEQYF
many	TRBJ1-6	TRBV20-1	-	TGCAGTGCTAGACCATGGGGGGGGTTTGGCTCACCCCTCCACTTT	CSARPWGGFGSPLHF
-	TRBJ1-1	TRBV19	-	TGTGCCAGTAGGAACAGGAAACTTAACACTGAAGCTTTCTTT	CASRNRKLNTEAFF
many	TRBJ2-7	TRBV9	-	TGTGCCAGCAGCGTAGGAGGGATTTCCTACGAGCAGTACTTC	CASSVGGISYEQYF
many	TRBJ2-4	TRBV6-2/TRBV6-3	-	TGTGCCAGCAGCGGGGGGCCTGAAAACATTCAGTACTTC	CASSGGPENIQYF
many	TRBJ2-7	TRBV19	-	TGTGCCAGTAGTATAGTTGCCGGGAACGAGCAGTACTTC	CASSIVAGNEQYF
many	TRBJ2-6	TRBV5-1	-	TGCGCCAGCAGCTTGGTGCCTGTGGGGGCCAACGTCCTGACTTTC	CASSLVPVGANVLTF
-	TRBJ2-7	TRBV5-1	TRBD1	TGCGCCAGCAGCTTAGAACAGGGGATGGTCGAGCAGTACTTC	CASSLEQGMVEQYF
many	TRBJ1-2	TRBV4-2	TRBD1	TGTGCCAGCAGCCAATCTCACTGGGAGGGGGCTCGGTATGGCTACACCTTC	CASSQSHWEGARYGYTF
many	TRBJ1-5	TRBV6-1	-	TGTGCCAGCAGTGAATCGGGGGGGCGGGTTCGCAATCAGCCCCAGCATTTT	CASSESGGRVRNQPQHF
-	TRBJ1-1	TRBV6-1	TRBD1	TGTGCCAGCAGTGAGACAGGGGGGAGTAGCGTTGAAGCTTTCTTT	CASSETGGSSVEAFF
-	TRBJ1-5	TRBV27	TRBD1	TGTGCCAGCAGTTTAATGGGACAGGGGAACAATCAGCCCCAGCATTTT	CASSLMGQGNNQPQHF
many	TRBJ1-1	TRBV18	-	TGTGCCAGCTCACCACCGTGGGGCCGGGGTGAAGCTTTCTTT	CASSPPWGRGEAFF
-	TRBJ1-1	TRBV4-1	-	TGCGCCAGCAGCCAAGATGTGCAGGTGGGCGCTTTCTTT	CASSQDVQVGAFF
many	TRBJ2-7	TRBV20-1	-	TGCAGTGCTAGACTCTCGGGGCAGACCTACGAGCAGTACTTC	CSARLSGQTYEQYF
few	TRBJ2-2	TRBV5-6	-	TGTGCCAGCAGCTTAACCTTCCCGACAGGAGCAACCGGGGAGCTGTTTTTT	CASSLTFPTGATGELFF
many	TRBJ2-5	TRBV15	-	TGTGCCACCAGCAGGGACAGTAAACCCTTCCAAGAGACCCAGTACTTC	CATSRDSKPFQETQYF
many	TRBJ1-6	TRBV5-1	-	TGCGCCAGCAGCTTGGTTCCCAGAGGCACCCTCCACTTT	CASSLVPRGTLHF
few	TRBJ1-5	TRBV3-1	-	TGTGCCAGCAGCCAAGGACGGATGCAGGGCAATCAGCCCCAGCATTTT	CASSQGRMQGNQPQHF
many	TRBJ1-5	TRBV12-3/TRBV12-4	-	TGTGCCAGCAGTTTTCGGGTAGGGGATGGACGACGTCAGCCCCAGCATTTT	CASSFRVGDGRRQPQHF
many	TRBJ2-5	TRBV20-1	-	TGCAGTGTTCCCCTAGCTGTGGAAGAGACCCAGTACTTC	CSVPLAVEETQYF
many	TRBJ2-5	TRBV9	TRBD2	TGTGCCAGCAGCGCTTCCGGGACTAGCCGAGAGACCCAGTACTTC	CASSASGTSRETQYF
many	TRBJ1-5	TRBV28	TRBD1	TGTGCCAGCGTACCCCCGGGACAGGGGTTTTCGAATCAGCCCCAGCATTTT	CASVPPGQGFSNQPQHF
-	TRBJ1-1	TRBV19	-	TGTGCCAGTGCTCGAGCAGGGCAAAACACTGAAGCTTTCTTT	CASARAGQNTEAFF
many	TRBJ2-5	TRBV12-3/TRBV12-4	TRBD2	TGTGCCAGCAGTTTCTACCTAGCGGGGCAGCAAGAGACCCAGTACTTC	CASSFYLAGQQETQYF
-	TRBJ2-5	TRBV6-1	TRBD1	TGTGCCAGCAGTGAAGGGACAGGGGACCAAGAGACCCAGTACTTC	CASSEGTGDQETQYF
many	TRBJ2-5	TRBV20-1	-	TGCAGTGCTAGAGTTTACAGTGTAGAGACCCAGTACTTC	CSARVYSVETQYF
many	TRBJ2-5	TRBV3-1	TRBD2	TGTGCCAGCACCCAGACTAGCGGACACGGCGGGACCCAGTACTTC	CASTQTSGHGGTQYF
many	TRBJ2-7	TRBV27	-	TGTGCCAGCAGTCCCACGGAGGGGTTGCACAACGAGCAGTACTTC	CASSPTEGLHNEQYF
many	TRBJ2-7	TRBV2	-	TGTGCCAGCAGTGAAAGAGTATACGAGCAGTACTTC	CASSERVYEQYF
-	TRBJ2-2	TRBV30	-	TGTGCCTGGAGTGGCTCCGAGAGGGCCCACAACACCGGGGAGCTGTTTTTT	CAWSGSERAHNTGELFF
many	TRBJ2-5	TRBV12-3/TRBV12-4	-	TGTGCCAGCAACCGGAGACAAGAGACCCAGTACTTC	CASNRRQETQYF
-	TRBJ2-5	TRBV29-1	-	TGCAGCGTTGAAGGATCACAGGGCTCGGAGACCCAGTACTTC	CSVEGSQGSETQYF
many	TRBJ2-5	TRBV20-1	TRBD2	TGCAGTGCTAGAGATCCGGGACTAGCGGGAGAGGTCTTGGAGACCCAGTACTTC	CSARDPGLAGEVLETQYF
-	TRBJ1-1	TRBV4-1	-	TGCGCCAGCAGCCAAGATAGGAGGGACCTTGAAGCTTTCTTT	CASSQDRRDLEAFF
few	TRBJ2-2	TRBV24-1	-	TGTGCCACCAGTGATTCCAGCGGGCCGAACACCGGGGAGCTGTTTTTT	CATSDSSGPNTGELFF
many	TRBJ2-5	TRBV10-1	-	TGCGCCAGCAGTGAGATTCGAGAAGAGACCCAGTACTTC	CASSEIREETQYF
-	TRBJ1-5	TRBV19	TRBD1	TGTGCCAGTAGCCGAAGAGGACAGGCGGCGGGACAGCCCCAGCATTTT	CASSRRGQAAGQPQHF
few	TRBJ2-7	TRBV4-1	TRBD2	TGCGCCAGCAGCCAAGCGACTAGCGGGAGATACGAGCAGTACTTC	CASSQATSGRYEQYF
-	TRBJ1-5	TRBV20-1	-	TGCAGTGCTAGGCAAGACACTAATAGCAATCAGCCCCAGCATTTT	CSARQDTNSNQPQHF
many	TRBJ2-7	TRBV20-1	-	TGCAGTGCTCGCGGTAGGGGGAGAATTTACGAGCAGTACTTC	CSARGRGRIYEQYF